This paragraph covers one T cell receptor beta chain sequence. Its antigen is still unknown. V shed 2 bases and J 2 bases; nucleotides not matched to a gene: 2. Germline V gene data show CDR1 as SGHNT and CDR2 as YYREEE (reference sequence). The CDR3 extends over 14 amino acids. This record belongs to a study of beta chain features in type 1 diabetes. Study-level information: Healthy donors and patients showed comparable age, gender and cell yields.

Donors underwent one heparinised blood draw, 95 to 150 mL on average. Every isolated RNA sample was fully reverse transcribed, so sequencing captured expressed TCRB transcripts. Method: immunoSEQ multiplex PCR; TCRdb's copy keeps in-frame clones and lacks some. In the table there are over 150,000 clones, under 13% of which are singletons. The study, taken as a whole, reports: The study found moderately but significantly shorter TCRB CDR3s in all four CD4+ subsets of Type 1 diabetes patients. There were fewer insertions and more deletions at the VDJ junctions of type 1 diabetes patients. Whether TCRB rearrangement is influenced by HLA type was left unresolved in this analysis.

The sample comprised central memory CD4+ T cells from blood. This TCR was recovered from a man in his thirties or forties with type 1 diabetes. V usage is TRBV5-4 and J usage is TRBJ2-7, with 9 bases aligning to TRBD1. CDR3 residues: CASSFNRGPYEQYF. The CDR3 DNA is TGTGCCAGCAGCTTCAACAGGGGGCCCTACGAGCAGTACTTC.